This is a list of T cell receptor beta chains from one sample in a study of blood T cell repertoires in COVID-19. Clones were read by immunoSEQ multiplex PCR, and TCRdb kept only the in-frame ones, dropping some. The sample carries 170,000 or so clones, about 87% recorded once. Material for sequencing was peripheral blood. The source is a man in his sixties with COVID-19, enrolled during active disease. CDR3s include the opening cysteine and the closing phenylalanine or tryptophan. D genes are given only for firm matches. Not every row has a clone size; where given, it reads once, few, many or a size class.

>.|TRBV5-1|.|TRBJ1-4
TGCGCCAGCAAAAATGCGGGGCAGGGAGGCGAAAAACTGTTTTTT
CASKNAGQGGEKLFF
>.|TRBV29-1|TRBD2|TRBJ2-5
TGCAGCGTTGAAGATTTTTTGACTAGCGGGGGAAAAGAGACCCAGTACTTC
CSVEDFLTSGGKETQYF
>once|TRBV19|.|TRBJ2-3
TGTGCCAGTAATCACGGCGGAGATACGCAGTATTTT
CASNHGGDTQYF
>.|TRBV3-1/TRBV3-2|TRBD1|TRBJ1-2
TGTGCCAGCAGACCGGACAGGGGCAGGAACTATGGCTACACCTTC
CASRPDRGRNYGYTF
>.|TRBV4-2|TRBD2|TRBJ2-7
TGTGCCAGCAGCCAAGAACTAGCGGGAGGTCGCGAGCAGTACTTC
CASSQELAGGREQYF
>once|TRBV11-3|TRBD1|TRBJ2-7
TGTGCCAGCAGCTTAGGACTGACAGGGGGGCCCCCTCACGAGCAGTACTTC
CASSLGLTGGPPHEQYF
>.|TRBV7-8|TRBD1|TRBJ2-3
TGTGCCAGCAGCTTAGCAGGGGGCCACCCCACAGATACGCAGTATTTT
CASSLAGGHPTDTQYF
>.|TRBV21-1|.|TRBJ2-5
TGTGCCAGCAGTCTGACAGGCCCCGCGGATGATGAGACCCAGTACTTC
CASSLTGPADDETQYF
>.|TRBV7-2|.|TRBJ2-1
TGTGCCAGCAGACCCCTTCAAAGGGGCGGCTACAATGAGCAGTTCTTC
CASRPLQRGGYNEQFF
>.|TRBV5-1|TRBD2|TRBJ2-1
TGCGCCAGCAGCTTGCTAGCGGCCCTCTACAATGAGCAGTTCTTC
CASSLLAALYNEQFF
>.|TRBV7-2|.|TRBJ1-2
TGTGCCAGCAGCTCAGGCCTAACAGGGTATGGCTACACCTTC
CASSSGLTGYGYTF
>once|TRBV11-2|.|TRBJ2-7
TGTGCCAGCAGTAGTAGCCGGCAATCCTACGAGCAGTACTTC
CASSSSRQSYEQYF
>.|TRBV4-3|.|TRBJ2-3
TGCGCCAGCAGCCAAGACAAGACAAGCACAGATACGCAGTATTTT
CASSQDKTSTDTQYF
>.|TRBV19|TRBD2|TRBJ2-1
TGTGCCACAATCAGAAGCGGGAGAGCTAACAATGAGCAGTTCTTC
CATIRSGRANNEQFF
>.|TRBV18|TRBD2|TRBJ2-7
TGTGCCAGCTCACCCGGGACTAGCGGGAGGACGTACGAGCAGTACTTC
CASSPGTSGRTYEQYF
>.|TRBV28|.|TRBJ1-2
TGTGCCAGCAGACAACCTCCTGGCATCTATGGCTACACCTTC
CASRQPPGIYGYTF
>.|TRBV5-6|TRBD2|TRBJ2-3
TGTGCCAGCAGCTGGGGGACTAGCGGGAGAGTCTCAGATACGCAGTATTTT
CASSWGTSGRVSDTQYF
>once|TRBV6-6|.|TRBJ1-5
TGTGCCAGCAGTCAAACGACAGCTCAGCCCCAGCATTTT
CASSQTTAQPQHF
>.|TRBV3-1/TRBV3-2|TRBD1|TRBJ2-5
TGTGCCAGCAGCCAAGCGAAGGCACAGGGGTTTGGAGAGACCCAGTACTTC
CASSQAKAQGFGETQYF
>.|TRBV4-3|TRBD2|TRBJ2-2
TGCGCCAGCAGCCAAGAAGTCGGGGGGGCCGTATTAAGGGAGCTGTTTTTT
CASSQEVGGAVLRELFF
>once|TRBV28|.|TRBJ1-1
TGTGCCAACAGTCCCCAGTCCGCAGGTTCGGCAGCTTTCTTT
CANSPQSAGSAAFF
>few|TRBV19|.|TRBJ2-1
TGTGCCAGTAGTACGCAGCGGGCCTCCCCCAGGCGGAATGAGCAGTTCTTC
CASSTQRASPRRNEQFF
>.|TRBV18|.|TRBJ1-6
TGTGCCAGCTCACCAGTAACAGCATATAATTCACCCCTCCACTTT
CASSPVTAYNSPLHF
>.|TRBV6-6|.|TRBJ1-2
TGTGCCAGCACCGCCTCCCTAGGGGTTTCGAACTATGGCTACACCTTC
CASTASLGVSNYGYTF
>.|TRBV20-1|.|TRBJ2-7
TGCAGTGCTAGAGATCCGCGGGAGCAGTACTTC
CSARDPREQYF
>.|TRBV28|TRBD1|TRBJ1-3
TGTGCCAGCAGCTCTACAGGGGCCGGTGGAAACACCATATATTTT
CASSSTGAGGNTIYF
>.|TRBV2|.|TRBJ1-2
TGTGCCAGCAGTCCGGATCAGGGAGGTGGCTACACCTTC
CASSPDQGGGYTF
>.|TRBV9|.|TRBJ1-3
TGTGCCAGCAGCAACGGACAGAGCTCTGGAAACACCATATATTTT
CASSNGQSSGNTIYF
>.|TRBV24-1|TRBD1|TRBJ1-1
TGTGCCACCAGTGATTCTGGACAGGGGAAGTCGAACACTGAAGCTTTCTTT
CATSDSGQGKSNTEAFF
>.|TRBV10-2|.|TRBJ1-2
TGCGCCAGCAGTGAGAGTCAGGCAACTAACTATGGCTACACCTTC
CASSESQATNYGYTF
>.|TRBV7-8|.|TRBJ1-2
TGTGCCAGCAGCTTAATGGGGCAGGATGGCTACACCTTC
CASSLMGQDGYTF
>.|TRBV28|.|TRBJ1-3
TGTGCCAGCAGTTCCGAAGACTCGTCCGGCCACACCATATATTTT
CASSSEDSSGHTIYF
>.|TRBV21-1|.|TRBJ1-6
TGTGCCAGCAGCCCTCGGACAGGGAACCATAATTCACCCCTCCACTTT
CASSPRTGNHNSPLHF
>.|TRBV18|.|TRBJ1-6
TGTGCCAGCTCACCAAACCCAGGCAATTCACCCCTCCACTTT
CASSPNPGNSPLHF
>.|TRBV10-3|TRBD1|TRBJ1-2
TGTGCCATCAGTGAAAGGGGACAGTTGTACGGCTACACCTTC
CAISERGQLYGYTF
>.|TRBV2|.|TRBJ1-5
TGTGCCACCGGGACTGCCTGGGATCAGCCCCAGCATTTT
CATGTAWDQPQHF
>.|TRBV2|TRBD1|TRBJ1-1
TGTGCCAGCGGACAGGGGTTACCGAACACTGAAGCTTTCTTT
CASGQGLPNTEAFF
>.|TRBV6-2/TRBV6-3|.|TRBJ1-1
TGTGCCAGCAGTTGGGGTGGGGGGGCTGAAGCTTTCTTT
CASSWGGGAEAFF
>.|TRBV28|.|TRBJ1-2
TGTGCCAGCAGTTTAAGCGAGTATGGCTACACCTTC
CASSLSEYGYTF
>.|TRBV5-8|.|TRBJ1-4
TGTGCCAGCAGTCCGCAGGGGACAACTAATGAAAAACTGTTTTTT
CASSPQGTTNEKLFF